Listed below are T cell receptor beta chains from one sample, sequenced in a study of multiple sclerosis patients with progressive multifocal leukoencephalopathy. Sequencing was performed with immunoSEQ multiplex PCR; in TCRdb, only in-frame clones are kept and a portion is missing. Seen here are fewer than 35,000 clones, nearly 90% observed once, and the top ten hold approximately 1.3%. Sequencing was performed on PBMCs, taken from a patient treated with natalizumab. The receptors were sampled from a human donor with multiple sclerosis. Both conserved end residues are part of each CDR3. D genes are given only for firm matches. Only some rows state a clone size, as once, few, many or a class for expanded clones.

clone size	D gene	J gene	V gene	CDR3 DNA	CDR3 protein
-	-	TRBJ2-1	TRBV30	TGTGCCTGGAGTTCGGTAAGGGGGGGAAATGAGCAGTTCTTC	CAWSSVRGGNEQFF
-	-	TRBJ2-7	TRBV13	TGTGCCAGCAGCTTAGGCGAGGCGGGGAGCAGATCCTTC	CASSLGEAGSRSF
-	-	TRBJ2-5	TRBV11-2	TGTGCCAGCAGCGAGCGCTACGGGGAGACCCAGTACTTC	CASSERYGETQYF
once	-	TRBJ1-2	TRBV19	TGTGCCACTAAGGAACTAGACAGCTCTGATGGCTACACCTTC	CATKELDSSDGYTF
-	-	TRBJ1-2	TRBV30	TGTGCCTGGAGTGTAGGATATGGCTACACCTTC	CAWSVGYGYTF
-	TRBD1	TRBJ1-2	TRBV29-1	TGCAGCGTTGTGGGACAGGACGGCTACACCTTC	CSVVGQDGYTF
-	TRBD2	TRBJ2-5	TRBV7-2	TGTGCCAGCAGCTCTAGCGGGTCAGAGACCCAGTACTTC	CASSSSGSETQYF
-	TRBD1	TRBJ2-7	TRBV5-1	TGCGCCAGCAGCTCGGGGGGACAGGGGTACGAGCAGTACTTC	CASSSGGQGYEQYF
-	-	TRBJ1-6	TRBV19	TGTGCCAGTAGTAACCAGGGATTAATTAATTCACCCCTCCACTTT	CASSNQGLINSPLHF
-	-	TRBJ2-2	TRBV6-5	TGTGCCAGCAGGCCCGGGATCGAAACCGGGGAGCTGTTTTTT	CASRPGIETGELFF
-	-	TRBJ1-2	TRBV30	TGTGCCTGGAGTGTATACTATGGCTACACCTTC	CAWSVYYGYTF
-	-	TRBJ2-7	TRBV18	TGTGCCAGCTCCAGCGACTACGAGCAGTACTTC	CASSSDYEQYF
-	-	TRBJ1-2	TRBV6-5	TGTGCCAGCAGTTTCTCAGGGTGGCGAGGCTACACCTTC	CASSFSGWRGYTF
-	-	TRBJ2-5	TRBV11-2	TGTGCCAGCAGCTTCTCCCCACAAGAGACCCAGTACTTC	CASSFSPQETQYF
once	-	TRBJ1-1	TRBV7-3	TGTGCCAGCAGCCCTCTCCCCGGGGTGGGTGAAGCTTTCTTT	CASSPLPGVGEAFF
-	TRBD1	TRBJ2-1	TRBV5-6	TGTGCCAGCAGCTTGACTCAGGGGGCTGTCTCCTACAATGAGCAGTTCTTC	CASSLTQGAVSYNEQFF
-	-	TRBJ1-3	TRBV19	TGTGCCAGTACCGCGACCCCCTCTGGAAACACCATATATTTT	CASTATPSGNTIYF
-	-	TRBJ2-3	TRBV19	TGTGCCAGTACCCGGAATCAACAGGGAGAGTTTAGCACAGATACGCAGTATTTT	CASTRNQQGEFSTDTQYF
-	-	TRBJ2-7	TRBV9	TGTGCCAGCAGCCCAACAACGGGGCTGGGGTACGAGCAGTACTTC	CASSPTTGLGYEQYF
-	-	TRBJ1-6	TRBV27	TGTGCCAGCAGTTCCAGACTCAGGGATAGGGCCTATAATTCACCCCTCCACTTT	CASSSRLRDRAYNSPLHF
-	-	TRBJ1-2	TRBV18	TGTGCCAGCTCACCACCGTACACCTTC	CASSPPYTF
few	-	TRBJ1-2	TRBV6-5	TGTGCCAGCAGGTTTACCGGGACACCTGGCTACACCTTC	CASRFTGTPGYTF
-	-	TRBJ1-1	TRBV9	TGTGCCAGCAGCGTCGCTGCCCTCGGGAACACTGAAGCTTTCTTT	CASSVAALGNTEAFF
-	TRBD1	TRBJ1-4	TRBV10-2	TGCGCCAGCAAGGAGGGGACAGGGAGTCTCAGGCTGTTTTTT	CASKEGTGSLRLFF
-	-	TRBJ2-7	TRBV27	TGTGCCAGCGGTCACCGCGAGCAGTACTTC	CASGHREQYF
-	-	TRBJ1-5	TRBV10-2	TGCGCCAGCAGTGTGGGGGTCTCCAATCAGCCCCAGCATTTT	CASSVGVSNQPQHF
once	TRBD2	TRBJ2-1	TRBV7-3	TGTGCCAGCAGCTTAATAGCGGGGGATTACAATGAGCAGTTCTTC	CASSLIAGDYNEQFF
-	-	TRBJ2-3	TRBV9	TGTGCCAGCAGCGTAGTGGCGGACCCCACAGATACGCAGTATTTT	CASSVVADPTDTQYF
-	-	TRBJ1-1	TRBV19	TGTGCCAGTAGTATAGATCTAGGGATAGCTTTCTTT	CASSIDLGIAFF
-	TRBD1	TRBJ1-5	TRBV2	TGTGCCAGCAGCGCTACACTGACAGGGGACTATAGCAATCAGCCCCAGCATTTT	CASSATLTGDYSNQPQHF
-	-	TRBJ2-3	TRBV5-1	TGCGCCAGCAGCAGCACAGATACGCAGTATTTT	CASSSTDTQYF
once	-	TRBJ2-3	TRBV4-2	TGTGCCAGCAGCCAAGAGGACGCGCGCACAGATACGCAGTATTTT	CASSQEDARTDTQYF
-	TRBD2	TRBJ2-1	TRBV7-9	TGTGCCAGCAGCTTACCCGGGACTAGCTACAATGAGCAGTTCTTC	CASSLPGTSYNEQFF
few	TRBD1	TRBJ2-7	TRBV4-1	TGCGCCAGCAGCCAGCGGACAGGCTACCTATACGAGCAGTACTTC	CASSQRTGYLYEQYF
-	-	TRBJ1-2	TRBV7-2	TGTGCCAGCAGCCCGGGTCGGGGACCGATTAACTATGGCTACACCTTC	CASSPGRGPINYGYTF
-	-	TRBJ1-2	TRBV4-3	TGCGCCAGCAGCCAAGACGGACAGCTAGCTAACTATGGCTACACCTTC	CASSQDGQLANYGYTF
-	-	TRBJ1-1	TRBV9	TGTGCCAGCAGCCCGCATCTGAACACTGAAGCTTTCTTT	CASSPHLNTEAFF
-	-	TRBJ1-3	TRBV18	TGTGCCAGCTCGTCCGGGGGCTCCTCTGGAAACACCATATATTTT	CASSSGGSSGNTIYF
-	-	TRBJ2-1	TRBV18	TGTGCCAGCTCACCACCGGGGCAGGGGACCAACAATGAGCAGTTCTTC	CASSPPGQGTNNEQFF
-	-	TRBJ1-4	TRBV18	TGTGCCAGCTCACCACAAGGGCAAACTAATGAAAAACTGTTTTTT	CASSPQGQTNEKLFF
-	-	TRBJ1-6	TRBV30	TGTGCCTGGAGTAGGCAGGCCAGCTCCTATAATTCACCCCTCCACTTT	CAWSRQASSYNSPLHF
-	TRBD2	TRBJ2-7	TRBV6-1	TGTGCCAGCAGTGAAAATCAGGGCGGGGGGGCGTACGAGCAGTACTTC	CASSENQGGGAYEQYF
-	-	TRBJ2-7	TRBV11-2	TGTGCCAGCAGCCTCTGGGAAGGACAGAGTGCCTACGAGCAGTACTTC	CASSLWEGQSAYEQYF
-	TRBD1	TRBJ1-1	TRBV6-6	TGTGCCAGCAGACCCGGGACAGGCGACGCTTTCTTT	CASRPGTGDAFF
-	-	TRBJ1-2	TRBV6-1	TGTGCCAGCACCAACAGGAACTATGGCTACACCTTC	CASTNRNYGYTF
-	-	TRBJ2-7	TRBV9	TGTGCCAGCAGCAATACCGCCCACGAGCAGTACTTC	CASSNTAHEQYF
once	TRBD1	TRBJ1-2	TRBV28	TGTGCCAGCAGCTACGGACAGGGAAAGGGCTACACCTTC	CASSYGQGKGYTF
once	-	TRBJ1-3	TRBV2	TGTGCCAGCAGTCAGTCTCTGGCAGGGTTGATCGGAAACACCATATATTTT	CASSQSLAGLIGNTIYF
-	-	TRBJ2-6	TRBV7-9	TGTGCCAGCAGATTAGCCCCATCTGGGGCCAACGTCCTGACTTTC	CASRLAPSGANVLTF
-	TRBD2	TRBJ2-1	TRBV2	TGTGCCAGCAGTCCCGGGCCGGGACTAGAAAGCTACAATGAGCAGTTCTTC	CASSPGPGLESYNEQFF
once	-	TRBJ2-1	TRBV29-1	TGCAGCATCTCCCGGAGAAGCGGAAACGGTGAGCAGTTCTTC	CSISRRSGNGEQFF
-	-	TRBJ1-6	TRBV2	TGTGCCAGCAGTACCCGTTCGGCCCTCCACTTT	CASSTRSALHF
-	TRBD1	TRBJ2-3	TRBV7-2	TGTGCCAGCAGCCCCCAGGGGCAGGGGGTGGATACGCAGTATTTT	CASSPQGQGVDTQYF
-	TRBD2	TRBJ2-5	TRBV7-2	TGTGCCAGCAGCTTAGTTGGACTAGCGTCCCAAGAGACCCAGTACTTC	CASSLVGLASQETQYF